This T cell receptor (beta chain) was recovered during a study of PD-L1 blockade in urothelial cancer. Repertoires were generated with immunoSEQ multiplex PCR, while TCRdb's copy carries only in-frame clones and drops some. The top ten clones hold 2.4% of a sample with about 130,000 clones, roughly 82% of them seen once. As to time point: peripheral blood 6 weeks after treatment start. The CDR3 length is 14 residues. Trimming removed 4 bases from V and 7 bases from J, with 17 bases in between. From germline, CDR1 is SGHTA and CDR2 FQGTGA. This chain links TRBV7-3 with TRBJ2-7; TRBD2 might be the D (7 bases). The sequenced sample was PBMCs, obtained around atezolizumab (anti-PD-L1) treatment. This clonotype was obtained from a man aged 50 or older with urothelial cancer. CDR3: CASSYPGGGREQYF. CDR3 coding DNA: TGTGCCAGCAGCTACCCCGGCGGGGGCCGAGAGCAGTACTTC. Filled out from reference TRBV7-3 and TRBJ2-7, the complete variable domain reads GAGVSQTPSNKVTEKGKYVELRCDPISGHTALYWYRQSLGQGPEFLIYFQGTGAADDSGLPNDRFFAVRPEGSVSTLKIQRTERGDSAVYLCASSYPGGGREQYFGPGTRLTVT.